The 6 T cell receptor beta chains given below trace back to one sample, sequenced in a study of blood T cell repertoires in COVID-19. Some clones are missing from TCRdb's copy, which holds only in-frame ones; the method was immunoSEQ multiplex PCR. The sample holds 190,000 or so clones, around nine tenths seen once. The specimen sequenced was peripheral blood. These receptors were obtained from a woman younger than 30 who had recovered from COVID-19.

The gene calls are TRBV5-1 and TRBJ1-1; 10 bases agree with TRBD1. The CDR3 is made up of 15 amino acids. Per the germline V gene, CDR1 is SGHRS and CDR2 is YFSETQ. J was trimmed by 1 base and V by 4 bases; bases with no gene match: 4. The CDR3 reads CASSPGTGANTEAFF. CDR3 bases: TGCGCCAGCAGCCCCGGGACAGGGGCGAACACTGAAGCTTTCTTT.

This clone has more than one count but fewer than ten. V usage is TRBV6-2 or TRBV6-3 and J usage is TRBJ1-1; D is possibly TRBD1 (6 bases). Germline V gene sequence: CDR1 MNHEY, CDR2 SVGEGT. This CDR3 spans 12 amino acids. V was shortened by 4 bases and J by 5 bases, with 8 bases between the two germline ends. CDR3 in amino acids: CASSLQGTEAFF. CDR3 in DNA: TGTGCCAGCAGTTTACAGGGAACTGAAGCTTTCTTT.

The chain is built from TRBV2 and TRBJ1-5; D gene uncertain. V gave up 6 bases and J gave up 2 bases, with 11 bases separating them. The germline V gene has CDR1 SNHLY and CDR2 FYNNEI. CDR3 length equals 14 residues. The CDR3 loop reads CASRPDGGNQPQHF. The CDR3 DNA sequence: TGTGCCAGCAGACCCGACGGGGGCAATCAGCCCCAGCATTTT.

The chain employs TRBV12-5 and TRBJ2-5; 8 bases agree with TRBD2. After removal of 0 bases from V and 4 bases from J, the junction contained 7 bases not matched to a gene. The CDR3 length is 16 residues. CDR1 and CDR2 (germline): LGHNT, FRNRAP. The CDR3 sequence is CASGLVISGGPETQYF. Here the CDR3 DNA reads TGTGCTAGTGGTTTGGTAATCAGCGGGGGCCCAGAGACCCAGTACTTC.

DNA of the CDR3: TGCGCCAGCAGCCAAGATTGGGGGCCCGAGGACACTGAAGCTTTCTTT. It translates to CASSQDWGPEDTEAFF. The rearrangement joins TRBV4-3 to TRBJ1-1; TRBD1 might be the D (6 bases). Trimming shortened V by 0 bases and J by 3 bases, and 14 bases separated the two germline ends. The CDR3 covers 16 residues. Per the germline V gene, CDR1 is LGHNA and CDR2 is YSLEER.

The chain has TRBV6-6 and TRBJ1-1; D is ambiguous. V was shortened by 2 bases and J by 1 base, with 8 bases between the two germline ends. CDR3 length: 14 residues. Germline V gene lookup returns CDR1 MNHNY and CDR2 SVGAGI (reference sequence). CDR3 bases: TGTGCCAGCAGTTACATCGTACAGAACACTGAAGCTTTCTTT. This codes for CASSYIVQNTEAFF.